Listed below are T cell receptor beta chains from one sample, sequenced in a study of Tregs in tolerant kidney transplant recipients. The antigens these receptors bind are not known. Method: immunoSEQ multiplex PCR; TCRdb's copy keeps in-frame clones and lacks some. The top ten hold 0.37% of the sample, which has approximately 44,000 clones, about 95% seen once. The sample was Tregs from blood cultured with allogeneic cells. The receptor source for this set is a human donor in good health. Each CDR3 is given with its conserved first and last residue.

v_call	cdr3_aa
TRBV18	CASSDGGSFYEQYF
TRBV5-1	CASSTRTGMVNTEAFF
TRBV6-6	CASSAVYNEQFF
TRBV5-1	CASSRLDLYNEQFF
TRBV19	CASSMTALGRWGPISYNEQFF
TRBV7-9	CASSTIAGGPYNEQFF
TRBV2	CASARSDYGYTF
TRBV4-1	CASSQAPRETYNEQFF
TRBV18	CASSPRTGGSYEQYF
TRBV9	CASSPPGLAAREQFF
TRBV18	CASSPTVGRASGEQYF
TRBV6-1	CASSETGPLYGYTF
TRBV7-9	CASSLAMDTQYF
TRBV7-3	CASSPHRAANTGELFF
TRBV7-6	CASSETWSSGNTIYF
TRBV10-3	CAIKRGGAGETQYF
TRBV11-2	CASSSPFVDSMSNSYEQYF
TRBV5-4	CASSSSGQVTYEQYF
TRBV7-9	CASSLGNRLNTEAFF
TRBV28	CASSYGGVNSGELFF
TRBV5-5	CASSLGAGSYNEQFF
TRBV9	CASSARPRGETDTQYF
TRBV10-1	CASSEFGVGEPYEQYF
TRBV20-1	CSAASFDEQFF
TRBV7-9	CASSLADTEVGGYTF
TRBV6-1	CASSEDLEGDLNGYTF
TRBV10-1	CASSRPGTSGYNEQFF
TRBV11-2	CASSLLLRLSSYNEQFF
TRBV29-1	CSVFRADTQYF
TRBV30	CAWSVLQGHGYTF
TRBV18	CASSPGGRSNQPQHF
TRBV6-1	CASSELFLSLYNEQFF
TRBV9	CASSVGGVNQPQHF
TRBV5-1	CASSSGTTSQETQYF
TRBV19	CASSGTANTEAFF
TRBV2	CASSGQETQYF
TRBV5-4	CASSPDLWGDTEAFF
TRBV20-1	CSGTLRRWQYF
TRBV2	CASSEKPLASNTGELFF
TRBV2	CASRAQGAGEKLFF
TRBV2	CASSYRTLMGEKLFF
TRBV10-3	CAISESKLAGVADTQYF
TRBV6-5	CASSFRGLDGYTF
TRBV6-5	CASSYDRVTDTQYF
TRBV5-6	CASSPGQGREQYF
TRBV10-3	CAISDRGSNEKLFF
TRBV5-1	CASSLVRGGQETQYF
TRBV18	CASSPLDTGELFF
TRBV5-1	CASRRTGASYEQYF
TRBV7-8	CASSLDTEAFF
TRBV6-4	CASSEGAPRDEQYF
TRBV4-2	CASSQEPANYGYTF
TRBV29-1	CSPPGQSNTEAFF
TRBV5-1	CASSSRLAGGLGEDTQYF